What follows is one T cell receptor beta chain and its context. The sort gate was single viable CD3+CD4+CD8-CD45RO+ cells for memory CD4+ T cells. This record comes from a study of memory CD4+ T cells and cytomegalovirus serostatus. The V end lost 5 bases, the J end lost 4 bases, and 20 bases lay between the germline ends. The CDR3 consists of 16 residues. Germline assignment: CDR1 SGHVS and CDR2 FQNEAQ. TCRdb's copy holds only in-frame clones and misses some; the assay was immunoSEQ multiplex PCR. Found here are 54,000 or so clones, approximately 78% of them singletons; the top ten hold approximately 1.1%.

The sample was memory CD4+ T cells from blood. V gene TRBV7-8 combines with J gene TRBJ2-5, with a weak D call TRBD1 (5 bases). The source of this sequence is an adult in good health and CMV-seronegative. The CDR3 sequence is CASSLNPPGRGETQYF. The CDR3 nucleotides are TGTGCCAGCAGCCTTAACCCCCCGGGTAGGGGAGAGACCCAGTACTTC.